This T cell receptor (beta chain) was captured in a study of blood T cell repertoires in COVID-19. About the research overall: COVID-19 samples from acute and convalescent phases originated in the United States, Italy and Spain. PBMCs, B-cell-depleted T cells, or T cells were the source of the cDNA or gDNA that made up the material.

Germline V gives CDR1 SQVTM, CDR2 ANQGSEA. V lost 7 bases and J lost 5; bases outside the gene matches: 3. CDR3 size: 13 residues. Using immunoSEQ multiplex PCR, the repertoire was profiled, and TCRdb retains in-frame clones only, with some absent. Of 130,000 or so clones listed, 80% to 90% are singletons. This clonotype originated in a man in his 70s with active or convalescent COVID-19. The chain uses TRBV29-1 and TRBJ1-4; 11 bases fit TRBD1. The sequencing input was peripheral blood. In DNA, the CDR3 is TGCAGCGCCGGGACAGGGGGGAATGAAAAACTGTTTTTT. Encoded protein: CSAGTGGNEKLFF.